These 22 T cell receptor beta chains share one sample of origin, sequenced in a study of post-analysis software for immune sequencing data. Overall study findings and caveats: Controls showed lower frequencies than patients for four to six TRBV segments, and TRBV5-6, TRBV5-1 and TRBV20-1 were among these.

No antigen has been assigned to these receptors. The authors incorporated unique molecular identifiers into the TCR beta cDNA libraries. TCRdb reprocessed the PCR reads with MiXCR, giving one entry per CDR3 protein. The sample consists of about 560,000 distinct CDR3 sequences, 44% of them appearing once. The specimen was blood. Receptors originate from a girl aged 10 to 17 with multiple sclerosis.

The chain carries TRBV2 and TRBJ2-2, with 8 bases fitting TRBD2. CDR1 and CDR2 from the germline V gene are SNHLY and FYNNEI. J lost 10 bases, V lost 8 bases, and 12 bases had no gene match. The CDR3 sequence is 14 residues long. CDR3: CASQKAAGEEELFF. The CDR3 DNA reads TGTGCCAGCCAAAAGGCAGCGGGAGAGGAGGAGCTGTTTTTT.

As regards this clonotype: A read error may produce the germline difference seen at one junction end. The chain employs TRBV9 and TRBJ2-4; TRBD2 might be the D (5 bases). Per germline, CDR1 SGDLS and CDR2 YYNGEE. The CDR3 has 14 amino acids. Here the CDR3 DNA reads TGTGCCGGCAGCGTAGACGGTGGACTTAGCATTCAGTACTTC. Residues: CAGSVDGGLSIQYF.

The chain employs TRBV12-3 or TRBV12-4 and TRBJ1-5, with TRBD1 matching over 8 bases. This CDR3 has 15 amino acids. J gave up 4 bases and V 6 bases, and 8 bases lay outside the gene matches. The CDR3 protein is CASSRRQGSNQPQHF. For the CDR3, the DNA is TGTGCCAGCAGCCGTAGACAGGGGTCAAATCAGCCCCAGCATTTT.

The chain uses TRBV4-1 and TRBJ2-6, with D perhaps TRBD2 (5 bases). The germline V gene encodes CDR1 MGHRA and CDR2 YSYEKL. The CDR3 is made up of 15 amino acids. V gave up 2 bases and J gave up 4 bases, with 9 bases separating them. Written as DNA, the CDR3 is TGCGCCAGCAGCCAAACGGGGTTGGGGGCCAACGTCCTGACTTTC. Translating gives CASSQTGLGANVLTF.

As for this clonotype: One end of the junction does not line up with germline, which may come from a read error. This chain links TRBV5-6 with TRBJ2-6; D possibly uses TRBD1 or TRBD2 (5 bases each). Germline assignment: CDR1 SGHDT and CDR2 YYEEEE. The CDR3 is made up of 15 amino acids. The CDR3 sequence is CASSRDLSGANGLTF. In DNA, the CDR3 is TGTGCCAGCAGCCGGGACCTCTCTGGGGCCAACGGCCTGACTTTC.

The chain links TRBV7-9 to TRBJ1-1; a possible D gene is TRBD1 (6 bases). The V gene's germline CDR1 is SEHNR and CDR2 FQNEAQ (reference sequence). The germline V and J ends were trimmed by 6 bases and 4 bases, with 15 bases remaining between them. The CDR3 consists of 14 residues. The CDR3 loop reads CASSPGAGFTEAFF. The CDR3 DNA reads as TGTGCCAGCAGTCCGGGGGCAGGGTTCACTGAAGCTTTCTTT.

V is TRBV30 and J is TRBJ2-5; 10 positions match TRBD1. The CDR3 totals 14 residues. Trimming cost V 0 bases and J 3 bases; bases outside gene matches: 1. CDR1 and CDR2 (germline): GTSNPN, SVGIG (reference sequence). The CDR3 region is CAWSVGQGEETQYF. The CDR3 DNA is TGTGCCTGGAGTGTTGGACAGGGGGAAGAGACCCAGTACTTC.

The chain links TRBV6-1 to TRBJ2-1; 11 bases agree with TRBD2. The CDR3 is 16 residues long. V dropped 5 bases and J dropped 6; count of bases not matched to a gene: 9. The germline V gene encodes CDR1 MNHNS and CDR2 SASEGT. CDR3 sequence: CASSSLTSGTANEQFF. CDR3 DNA: TGTGCCAGCAGTTCCCTGACTAGCGGGACGGCCAATGAGCAGTTCTTC.

This sequence joins TRBV11-3 and TRBJ2-5, with TRBD1 matching over 9 bases. The last part of the DNA fits TRBJ2-7 better; the J call may be wrong. CDR1 and CDR2 (germline): SGHNT, YENEEA. This CDR3 is 14 amino acids long. The DNA of the CDR3 is TGTGCCAGCAGCCTACCGGGACAGGGAATCGAGCAGTACTTC. It specifies CASSLPGQGIEQYF.

A few counts support this clonotype. The CDR3 reads CASSAPWTSGVYEQYF. DNA of the CDR3: TGTGCCAGCAGTGCTCCTTGGACTAGCGGGGTCTACGAGCAGTACTTC. V usage is TRBV6-1 and J usage is TRBJ2-7; 12 bases agree with TRBD2. With 4 bases clipped from V and 3 bases from J, the junction kept 7 bases outside the gene matches. This CDR3 comprises 16 residues. Germline V gives CDR1 MNHNS, CDR2 SASEGT.

This chain connects TRBV12-3 or TRBV12-4 to TRBJ1-1, with D maybe TRBD1 (5 bases). The CDR3 is 14 amino acids. V lost 4 bases to trimming and J lost 6 bases, with 15 bases between them. CDR3 DNA sequence: TGTGCCAGCAGTTCCTCCTCTCGGGGGTCTGAAGCTTTCTTT. It translates to CASSSSSRGSEAFF.

The rearrangement links TRBV5-6 to TRBJ1-4; D is ambiguous. Germline CDR1 SGHDT, CDR2 YYEEEE. The CDR3 is 15 amino acids. V lost 3 bases and J lost 5, with 14 bases in between. CDR3 DNA sequence: TGTGCCAGCAGCTCGTTTTCCAGGTCGAATGAAAAACTGTTTTTT. It codes for CASSSFSRSNEKLFF.

The chain employs TRBV30 and TRBJ2-5; D gene uncertain. TRBJ2-7 matches the DNA end more closely, so the J call is doubtful. CDR3 size: 14 residues. Germline values: CDR1 GTSNPN, CDR2 SVGIG (reference sequence). For the CDR3, the DNA is TGTGCCTGGAGTGTACCGCCGCAAAAGTACGAGCAGTACTTC. Translation gives CAWSVPPQKYEQYF.

The table lists this clonotype with a few counts. The V call is TRBV12-3 or TRBV12-4, the J call TRBJ2-3; D is perhaps TRBD1 or TRBD2 (5 bases each). The CDR3 length is 16 residues. V was trimmed by 6 bases and J by 1 base, leaving 17 bases between them. The CDR3 region is CASRPLRDGGTDTQYF. Here the CDR3 DNA reads TGTGCCAGCAGACCTCTCCGGGACGGAGGCACAGATACGCAGTATTTT.

J is TRBJ2-2 and V is TRBV11-2; D unresolved. Per germline, CDR1 SGHAT and CDR2 FQNNGV. The CDR3 is 13 amino acids. Between the trimmed V and J ends, which lost 8 bases and 2 bases, there was a span of 9 bases. The CDR3, as DNA: TGTGCCAGCTGCGCAAGCAACACCGGGGAGCTGTTTTTT. Translated: CASCASNTGELFF.

The chain has TRBV20-1 and TRBJ2-5; the match to TRBD2 covers 9 bases. The J call may be incorrect, as the DNA end agrees better with TRBJ2-7. Germline loops: CDR1 DFQATT, CDR2 SNEGSKA (reference sequence). The CDR3 is 14 residues long. The CDR3 DNA reads TGCAGTGCTCTCCTAGCGGGGCCGGGGGGCGAGCAGTACTTC. It codes for CSALLAGPGGEQYF.

This clonotype was counted a few times. The chain is built from TRBV6-5 and TRBJ1-2; D is perhaps TRBD1 (6 bases). The germline gives CDR1 MNHEY, CDR2 SVGAGI. The CDR3 is 15 amino acids. V was trimmed by 5 bases and J by 4 bases, leaving 17 bases between them. In DNA, the CDR3 is TGTGCCAGCAGTATTACCGACGGGGGCGCCTATGGCTACACCTTC. The encoded protein is CASSITDGGAYGYTF.

The rearrangement uses TRBV7-6 and TRBJ2-3; 10 bases match TRBD2. V dropped 5 bases and J dropped 6; count of bases not matched to a gene: 11. Germline V lookup: CDR1 SGHVS, CDR2 FNYEAQ. The CDR3 loop spans 16 amino acids. The CDR3 region has the DNA TGTGCCAGCAGCCTTCTAGCGGGAGACTCTTTGGATACGCAGTATTTT. This encodes CASSLLAGDSLDTQYF.

This clonotype was observed a few times. The chain employs TRBV29-1 and TRBJ2-3; 8 nucleotides match TRBD2. Looked up from germline, CDR1 is SQVTM and CDR2 is ANQGSEA. The V gene end was trimmed by 0 bases and the J gene end by 4 bases; junction bases not matched to a gene: 9. The CDR3 length is 16 residues. The CDR3 DNA sequence: TGCAGCGTTGAAGATCTCCGACCGGGGGGGGCAGATACGCAGTATTTT. It specifies CSVEDLRPGGADTQYF.

This chain connects TRBV12-3 or TRBV12-4 to TRBJ2-1, with TRBD2 matching 7 bases. This CDR3 is built from 11 residues. The ends lost 7 bases at V and 10 bases at J; junction bases unmatched: 4. This CDR3 is CASTIGREQFF. As DNA, the CDR3 is TGTGCCAGCACCATCGGGAGGGAGCAGTTCTTC.

The chain is built from TRBV6-5 and TRBJ2-5, with D perhaps assigned TRBD1 or TRBD2 (5 bases each). Per germline, CDR1 MNHEY and CDR2 SVGAGI. Trimming took off 0 bases at V and 5 bases at J, with 10 bases between the two ends. CDR3 length: 14 amino acids. The CDR3 loop is CASSYSGVWETQYF. As DNA, the CDR3 is TGTGCCAGCAGTTACTCGGGGGTGTGGGAGACCCAGTACTTC.

The rearrangement joins TRBV6-5 to TRBJ2-3; 11 nucleotides match TRBD2. CDR1 MNHEY and CDR2 SVGAGI come from the germline V gene. V was clipped by 6 bases and J by 4 bases; unmatched bases: 3. CDR3 length equals 14 residues. The CDR3 DNA is TGTGCCAGCAGGCGACTAGCGGGGCCAGATACGCAGTATTTT. Its translation is CASRRLAGPDTQYF.